Shown below are 10 T cell receptor beta chains from a single sample sequenced in a study of blood T cell repertoires in COVID-19. Sequenced by immunoSEQ multiplex PCR; TCRdb stores in-frame clones only, minus some. The repertoire consists of 200,000 or so clones, with about four fifths occurring once and the leading ten covering around 1.8%. Material: PBMCs or T cells enriched from blood (not recorded which). All receptors derive from a man between 60 and 75 years old who had recovered from COVID-19.

CDR3 residues: CASSHGLPNTGELFF. As DNA, the CDR3 is TGTGCCAGCAGCCACGGACTTCCGAACACCGGGGAGCTGTTTTTT. This rearrangement joins TRBV4-2 to TRBJ2-2; D is possibly TRBD2 (5 bases). The V gene's germline CDR1 is LGHNA and CDR2 YNFKEQ. The CDR3 is 15 residues long. Trimming took 3 bases from V and 0 from J, leaving 8 bases between them.

The chain is built from TRBV3-1 (or the pseudogene TRBV3-2) and TRBJ2-6; D is ambiguous. This CDR3 contains 16 residues. The V gene lost 1 base and the J gene lost 0 bases, with 7 bases spanning the gap. The germline V gene encodes CDR1 LGHDT and CDR2 YNNKEL (reference sequence). The CDR3 nucleotides read TGTGCCAGCAGCCAAGGATACAGCTCTGGGGCCAACGTCCTGACTTTC. This translates into CASSQGYSSGANVLTF.

The rearrangement joins TRBV6-6 to TRBJ1-6; a weak D match, TRBD1 (6 bases). Looked up from germline, CDR1 is MNHNY and CDR2 is SVGAGI (reference sequence). The CDR3 has 13 amino acids. The V gene lost 9 bases and the J gene lost 7 bases, with 13 bases spanning the gap. The CDR3: CASSGGGNSPLHF. The CDR3 DNA reads TGTGCCAGTTCGGGGGGCGGGAATTCACCCCTCCACTTT.

This clone appeared once. The CDR3 DNA follows: TGCGCCAGCAGTCGTAATACCGGGACACCGAGCACTGAAGCTTTCTTT. Encoded protein: CASSRNTGTPSTEAFF. This chain links TRBV5-1 with TRBJ1-1; D is perhaps TRBD1 (6 bases). Trimming cost V 5 bases and J 4 bases, with 21 bases left between them. The germline gives CDR1 SGHRS, CDR2 YFSETQ. The CDR3 runs to 16 residues.

This chain uses TRBV7-2 with TRBJ1-3; D not resolved. CDR3 length: 14 amino acids. The germline gives CDR1 SGHTA, CDR2 FQGNSA. V lost 3 bases and J 2 bases, leaving 8 bases between the germline ends. DNA of the CDR3: TGTGCCAGCAGCTTTCTGGCAGCTGGAAACACCATATATTTT. This gives the protein CASSFLAAGNTIYF. Based on the CDR3 plus reference TRBV7-2 and TRBJ1-3, the full variable domain is GAGVSQSPSNKVTEKGKDVELRCDPISGHTALYWYRQSLGQGLEFLIYFQGNSAPDKSGLPSDRFSAERTGGSVSTLTIQRTQQEDSAVYLCASSFLAAGNTIYFGEGSWLTVV.

The chain carries TRBV6-2 or TRBV6-3 and TRBJ1-2; D is undetermined. The CDR3 covers 11 residues. V was clipped by 5 bases and J by 5 bases, with 6 bases between them. Germline V gives CDR1 MNHEY, CDR2 SVGEGT. As DNA, the CDR3 is TGTGCCAGCAGTCGCCTATATGGCTACACCTTC. Translated, it gives CASSRLYGYTF.

The chain combines TRBV12-5 with TRBJ1-2; possible D gene TRBD1, 5 bases. The germline V gene encodes CDR1 LGHNT and CDR2 FRNRAP. V was cut by 5 bases and J by 4 bases, with 23 bases left in between. The CDR3 extends over 17 amino acids. Written as DNA, the CDR3 is TGTGCTAGTGGTACCGACCCCAGACAGAACATCCCCTATGGCTACACCTTC. Residues: CASGTDPRQNIPYGYTF.

DNA for the CDR3: TGTGCCAGCAGTCGTCGGAGCTCCTATAATTCACCCCTCCACTTT. Its protein is CASSRRSSYNSPLHF. V usage is TRBV6-5 and J usage is TRBJ1-6, with D unresolved. With 5 bases removed from V and 0 bases from J, the gap between germline ends came to 8 bases. The CDR3 sequence is 15 residues long. The germline CDR1 and CDR2 sequences are MNHEY and SVGAGI.

The chain employs TRBV7-2 and TRBJ2-1; 8 bases are shared with TRBD1. Trimming cost V 5 bases and J 3 bases; bases outside gene matches: 6. The CDR3 has 15 amino acids. Per germline, CDR1 SGHTA and CDR2 FQGNSA. As DNA, the CDR3 is TGTGCCAGCAGCGAATGGGGACAGGTCTACAATGAGCAGTTCTTC. It encodes CASSEWGQVYNEQFF.

V is TRBV12-3 or TRBV12-4 and J is TRBJ2-1, with 7 bases that match TRBD1. V dropped 7 bases and J dropped 10; count of bases not matched to a gene: 10. The CDR3 has 13 residues. CDR3 bases: TGTGCCAGCACCTTGGGACAGCCTGGGGAGCAGTTCTTC. It translates to CASTLGQPGEQFF.